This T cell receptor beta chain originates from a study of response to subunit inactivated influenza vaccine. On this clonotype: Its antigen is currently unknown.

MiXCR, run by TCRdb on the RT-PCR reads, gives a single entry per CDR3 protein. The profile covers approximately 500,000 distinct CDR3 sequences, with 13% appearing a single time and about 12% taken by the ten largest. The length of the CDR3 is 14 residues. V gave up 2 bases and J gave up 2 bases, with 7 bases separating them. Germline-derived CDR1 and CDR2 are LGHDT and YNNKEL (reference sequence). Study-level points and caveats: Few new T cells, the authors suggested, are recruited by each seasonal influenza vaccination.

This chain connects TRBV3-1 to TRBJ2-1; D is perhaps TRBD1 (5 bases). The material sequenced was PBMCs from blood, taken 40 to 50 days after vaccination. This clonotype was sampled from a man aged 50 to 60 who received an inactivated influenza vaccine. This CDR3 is CASSQWTTYNEQFF. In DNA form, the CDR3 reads TGTGCCAGCAGCCAATGGACAACCTACAATGAGCAGTTCTTC.